Shown below are 32 T cell receptor beta chains from a single sample sequenced in a study of a mutant IDH1 vaccine in newly diagnosed glioma (TCRdb year 2021). The time point label of this sample denotes: week 23, last vaccination. Each vaccine dose, consisting of 300 ug of a 20-mer mutant IDH1 peptide in Montanide, was administered subcutaneously with topical imiquimod. These receptors have no known antigen. Library preparation employed the immunoSEQ multiplex PCR assay. The source is immuneACCESS, and TCRdb retained only in-frame sequences with V and J called. Part of the clones is not carried over; for the studies checked, unresolved V genes explain less than half of this, and the remainder is unexplained. The sample table lists approximately 81,000 clones, 65% to 90% of them with a count of one. The ten biggest clones cover roughly 2.2% of the sample. The source was PBMCs, collected from a glioma patient whose treatment included an IDH1 peptide vaccine. Receptors were obtained from a young man with glioma. Some clones in this sample may be carry-over from other donors' samples.

V usage is TRBV30 and J usage is TRBJ1-2; possible D gene TRBD1, 6 bases. Germline V CDR1 and CDR2: GTSNPN, SVGIG (reference sequence). This CDR3 has 13 residues. Trimming took off 3 bases at V and 4 bases at J, with 12 bases between the two ends. This CDR3 reads CAWSLDRLYGYTF. For the CDR3, the DNA is TGTGCCTGGAGCTTAGACAGGCTCTATGGCTACACCTTC.

The CDR3 is CASSLVSGQGDANMGNQPQHF. Here the CDR3 DNA reads TGCGCCAGCAGCTTGGTGAGCGGCCAGGGGGACGCGAATATGGGCAATCAGCCCCAGCATTTT. The V gene is TRBV5-1, the J gene TRBJ1-5, with 7 bases that match TRBD1. This CDR3 spans 21 amino acids. The germline V gene has CDR1 SGHRS and CDR2 YFSETQ. Trimming cost V 0 bases and J 2 bases; bases outside gene matches: 20.

The chain employs TRBV20-1 and TRBJ1-2, with D possibly being TRBD1 (5 bases). Germline lookup yields CDR1 DFQATT and CDR2 SNEGSKA (reference sequence). V was trimmed by 6 bases and J by 7 bases, leaving 9 bases between them. The CDR3 has 10 residues. The CDR3 sequence is CSAQDPGYTF. The CDR3 DNA reads TGCAGTGCACAGGACCCTGGCTACACCTTC.

The chain employs TRBV6-5 and TRBJ2-3, with D tentatively TRBD1 or TRBD2 (5 bases each). V gave up 4 bases and J gave up 3 bases, with 14 bases separating them. This CDR3 contains 15 residues. In germline, CDR1 is MNHEY, CDR2 SVGAGI. The CDR3 loop reads CASSLDGTRTDTQYF. The CDR3 region has the DNA TGTGCCAGCAGTTTAGACGGGACGAGAACAGATACGCAGTATTTT.

The CDR3 is CASSSDGGYTF. CDR3 sequence (DNA): TGCGCCAGCAGTAGTGACGGTGGCTACACCTTC. V usage is TRBV5-1 and J usage is TRBJ1-2; D not resolved. V lost 5 bases, J lost 7 bases, and 9 bases lay in between. CDR1 is SGHRS, CDR2 YFSETQ, per germline. The length of the CDR3 is 11 residues.

This clone occurred a few times. This sequence joins TRBV2 and TRBJ1-2; unclear D gene. Deletions cut 2 bases from V and 10 bases from J, with 14 bases between. The V gene's germline CDR1 is SNHLY and CDR2 FYNNEI. This CDR3 region has 13 residues. CDR3 region: CASSEPDLHDYTF. The CDR3 DNA sequence: TGTGCCAGCAGTGAACCGGACCTCCATGACTACACCTTC.

In this sample, this clone turned up a few times. This chain links TRBV2 with TRBJ1-1; tentatively, D is TRBD1 (6 bases). The V gene lost 6 bases and the J gene lost 2 bases, with 10 bases spanning the gap. Germline V gives CDR1 SNHLY, CDR2 FYNNEI. The CDR3 totals 13 residues. CDR3 in amino acids: CASRGQLNTEAFF. CDR3 DNA: TGTGCCAGCAGAGGACAGCTAAACACTGAAGCTTTCTTT.

This chain connects TRBV9 to TRBJ1-2, with D possibly TRBD1 on 5 matching bases. This CDR3 spans 15 amino acids. Germline CDR1 and CDR2: SGDLS and YYNGEE. V shed 6 bases and J shed 3 bases, with 18 bases lying between them. The CDR3 is CASTPLGGSDYGYTF. The CDR3 nucleotides read TGTGCCAGCACTCCCCTTGGGGGATCTGACTATGGCTACACCTTC.

This clone came up once. This rearrangement joins TRBV7-8 to TRBJ2-7; no definite D call. The ends were cut back, 1 base at V and 3 bases at J, with 7 bases in the middle. This CDR3 comprises 13 residues. The germline gives CDR1 SGHVS, CDR2 FQNEAQ. The CDR3 sequence is CASSLDINYEQYF. CDR3 coding DNA: TGTGCCAGCAGCTTAGATATCAACTACGAGCAGTACTTC.

Of note for this clone: The same CDR3 is also encoded by other DNA sequences in this sample. The V and J genes are TRBV28 and TRBJ1-2; the D is unclear. This CDR3 has 14 amino acids. The germline CDR1 and CDR2 sequences are MDHEN and SYDVKM. Trimming took off 4 bases at V and 2 bases at J, with 11 bases between the two ends. The CDR3 DNA reads TGTGCCAGCAGTTCCTCCCCACTAAACTATGGCTACACCTTC. Protein: CASSSSPLNYGYTF.

The CDR3 nucleotides read TGCGCCAGCAGCCAAGGGTTTTGGATAGCGGGGGACTTCACAGATACGCAGTATTTT. Translation gives CASSQGFWIAGDFTDTQYF. The chain uses TRBV4-3 and TRBJ2-3; 9 bases are shared with TRBD2. Per the germline V gene, CDR1 is LGHNA and CDR2 is YSLEER. After removal of 1 base from V and 2 bases from J, the junction contained 13 bases not matched to a gene. The CDR3 loop spans 19 amino acids.

The chain recombines TRBV11-1 with TRBJ1-6; 9 positions agree with TRBD1. The germline gives CDR1 SGHAT, CDR2 FQDESV (reference sequence). This CDR3 contains 15 residues. The ends lost 7 bases at V and 7 bases at J; junction bases unmatched: 8. For the CDR3, the DNA is TGTGCCAGCACCGACAGGGGGTCTATGAATTCACCCCTCCACTTT. This gives the protein CASTDRGSMNSPLHF.

The rearrangement links TRBV19 to TRBJ2-4; 9 bases are shared with TRBD1. J lost 5 bases, V lost 3 bases, and 8 bases had no gene match. The CDR3 runs to 16 residues. Germline CDR1 and CDR2: LNHDA and SQIVND (reference sequence). CDR3 bases: TGTGCCAGTAGTATCTACACGGGACAGGGACAAAACATTCAGTACTTC. Translated, it gives CASSIYTGQGQNIQYF.

The CDR3 sequence: CASSDHRGLGNTIYF. CDR3 nucleotides: TGTGCCAGTAGCGATCACAGGGGGCTTGGAAACACCATATATTTT. The chain uses TRBV19 and TRBJ1-3; 9 bases are a match to TRBD1. Germline V gene data show CDR1 as LNHDA and CDR2 as SQIVND (reference sequence). V lost 6 bases to trimming and J lost 3 bases; unmatched junction nucleotides: 6. This CDR3 spans 15 amino acids.

CDR3 bases: TGCGCCAGCAGCCGACTCGGACAGGGGAACAATGAGCAGTTCTTC. Its protein is CASSRLGQGNNEQFF. The chain recombines TRBV5-1 with TRBJ2-1; 9 positions agree with TRBD1. With 4 bases clipped from V and 5 bases from J, the junction kept 7 bases outside the gene matches. This CDR3 is built from 15 residues. Germline CDR1 reads SGHRS; CDR2 reads YFSETQ.

The rearrangement links TRBV19 to TRBJ2-7; 10 bases fit TRBD1. CDR3 length: 15 residues. Germline loops: CDR1 LNHDA, CDR2 SQIVND (reference sequence). Trimming removed 3 bases from V and 3 bases from J; junction bases left unmatched: 5. The CDR3 spells CASSMTGGLFYEQYF. DNA for the CDR3: TGTGCCAGTAGTATGACAGGGGGCCTCTTCTACGAGCAGTACTTC.

The rearrangement links TRBV4-1 to TRBJ2-1; weak D call: TRBD1 (5 bases). The CDR3 has 17 residues. V was pared by 5 bases and J by 0 bases, with 17 bases between. Germline CDR1 and CDR2: MGHRA and YSYEKL. The CDR3 loop is CASSLQAWVSSYNEQFF. Here the CDR3 DNA reads TGCGCCAGCAGCTTACAGGCCTGGGTTAGCTCCTACAATGAGCAGTTCTTC.

The chain has TRBV10-1 and TRBJ2-7; no firm D call. V was shortened by 4 bases and J by 0 bases, with 7 bases between the two germline ends. CDR1 and CDR2 (germline): WNHNN, SYGVQD (reference sequence). The CDR3 is 13 amino acids. CDR3 residues: CASSARHSYEQYF. The CDR3 DNA sequence: TGCGCCAGCAGTGCTAGGCACTCCTACGAGCAGTACTTC.

The chain is built from TRBV10-3 and TRBJ2-7, with 8 bases lining up with TRBD1. This CDR3 is built from 12 residues. Germline V CDR1 and CDR2: ENHRY, SYGVKD. The ends lost 4 bases at V and 7 bases at J; junction bases unmatched: 3. CDR3 DNA: TGTGCCATCAGTGGGACAGGGACTGAGCAGTACTTC. Encoded protein: CAISGTGTEQYF.

The chain links TRBV25-1 to TRBJ2-1, with D perhaps matching TRBD2 (6 bases). Germline-derived CDR1 and CDR2 are MGHDK and SYGVNS. V lost 5 bases and J lost 4, with 15 bases in between. The CDR3 is made up of 15 amino acids. CDR3 in DNA: TGTGCCAGCAGTACCCAGACGGGGGATTACAATGAGCAGTTCTTC. This translates into CASSTQTGDYNEQFF.

A single count supports this clone. CDR3 DNA: TGTGCCAGTAGTATAGATAGGCGTGAGCAGTTCTTC. Translating it yields CASSIDRREQFF. J is TRBJ2-1 and V is TRBV19, with D unresolved. The CDR3 is 12 residues long. V dropped 0 bases and J dropped 9 bases, with 6 bases sitting between them. CDR1 is LNHDA and CDR2 is SQIVND in the germline V gene (reference sequence).

The V gene is TRBV5-8, the J gene TRBJ2-7; D is uncertain. The CDR3 runs 14 residues. Trimming took 2 bases from V and 2 from J, leaving 11 bases between them. Germline CDR1 is SGHTS and CDR2 is YDEGEE. The chain's CDR3 is CASSLSGRTYEQYF. DNA for the CDR3: TGTGCCAGCAGCTTATCCGGGCGGACCTACGAGCAGTACTTC. Based on the CDR3 plus reference TRBV5-8 and TRBJ2-7, the full variable domain is EAGVTQSPTHLIKTRGQQATLRCSPISGHTSVYWYQQALGLGLQFLLWYDEGEERNRGNFPPRFSGRQFPNYSSELNVNALELEDSALYLCASSLSGRTYEQYFGPGTRLTVT.

The chain uses TRBV6-1 and TRBJ1-1; 7 bases align to TRBD1. This CDR3 spans 15 amino acids. Germline trimming cut 6 bases from V and 4 bases from J; bases unmatched to any gene: 11. Germline CDR1 MNHNS, CDR2 SASEGT. The DNA of the CDR3 is TGTGCCAGCAGAGGCGAAGGGGGCTGGGGCACTGAAGCTTTCTTT. Translated, it gives CASRGEGGWGTEAFF.

CDR3 protein: CASRMGTGELFF. The CDR3 DNA follows: TGCGCCAGCAGGATGGGCACCGGGGAGCTGTTTTTT. The rearrangement links TRBV10-2 to TRBJ2-2; D ambiguous. CDR1 and CDR2 from the germline V gene are WSHSY and SAAADI. V was cut by 6 bases and J by 4 bases, with 6 bases left in between. This CDR3 is built from 12 residues.

The chain recombines TRBV6-1 with TRBJ2-1; 10 nucleotides match TRBD1. Germline V lookup: CDR1 MNHNS, CDR2 SASEGT. V was clipped by 7 bases and J by 9 bases; unmatched bases: 9. This CDR3 spans 14 amino acids. CDR3 bases: TGTGCCAGCACTTTAGGACAGGGGGTGGGTGAGCAGTTCTTC. Translating gives CASTLGQGVGEQFF.

The V and J genes are TRBV9 and TRBJ2-2; 7 bases are a match to TRBD1. The CDR3 has 14 residues. V was clipped by 1 base and J by 4 bases; unmatched bases: 1. The germline gives CDR1 SGDLS, CDR2 YYNGEE. The CDR3 is CASSVQGVTGELFF. The CDR3 DNA sequence: TGTGCCAGCAGCGTACAGGGGGTCACCGGGGAGCTGTTTTTT.

This clone showed up just a few times. The chain is built from TRBV9 and TRBJ1-1, with no clear D. In germline, CDR1 is SGDLS, CDR2 YYNGEE. The CDR3 has 16 residues. The germline V and J ends were trimmed by 0 bases and 2 bases, with 14 bases remaining between them. CDR3 amino acids: CASSVEQTPFNTEAFF. DNA of the CDR3: TGTGCCAGCAGCGTAGAGCAAACCCCCTTTAACACTGAAGCTTTCTTT.

The V gene is TRBV6-1, the J gene TRBJ2-1; D may be TRBD1 (5 bases). Looked up from germline, CDR1 is MNHNS and CDR2 is SASEGT. The CDR3 is made up of 14 amino acids. Trimming stripped 5 bases from V and 7 bases from J, with 15 bases between. CDR3 sequence (DNA): TGTGCCAGCAGTTCGACTTTCAGGGTTAATGAGCAGTTCTTC. Amino acid sequence: CASSSTFRVNEQFF.

The chain uses TRBV2 and TRBJ2-7; TRBD2 matches 12 bases. V shed 3 bases and J 8 bases; nucleotides not matched to a gene: 5. Germline V lookup: CDR1 SNHLY, CDR2 FYNNEI. This CDR3 is built from 14 residues. The CDR3 reads CASSDLAGGYKQYF. The CDR3 DNA sequence: TGTGCCAGCAGTGATCTAGCGGGGGGGTATAAGCAGTACTTC. The entire variable domain, with the rest obtained from reference TRBV2 and TRBJ2-7, is as follows: EPEVTQTPSHQVTQMGQEVILRCVPISNHLYFYWYRQILGQKVEFLVSFYNNEISEKSEIFDDQFSVERPDGSNFTLKIRSTKLEDSAMYFCASSDLAGGYKQYFGPGTRLTVT.

J is TRBJ2-4 and V is TRBV29-1; the match to TRBD2 covers 7 bases. V was pared by 5 bases and J by 7 bases, with 5 bases of the junction left unmatched. This CDR3 has 12 amino acids. Germline V gene data show CDR1 as SQVTM and CDR2 as ANQGSEA. CDR3 in amino acids: CSVNGRLNIQYF. CDR3 bases: TGCAGCGTTAACGGGAGGCTGAACATTCAGTACTTC.

This chain connects TRBV29-1 to TRBJ2-7; D unresolved. Germline V gene data show CDR1 as SQVTM and CDR2 as ANQGSEA. V lost 4 bases and J 3 bases, leaving 10 bases between the germline ends. The CDR3 covers 12 residues. CDR3 in DNA: TGCAGCGTTGGTGATGACGGCTACGAGCAGTACTTC. This translates into CSVGDDGYEQYF.

The rearrangement links TRBV18 to TRBJ1-2; D unclear. The CDR3 runs to 14 residues. Looked up from germline, CDR1 is KGHSH and CDR2 is LQKENI. The ends were cut back, 6 bases at V and 3 bases at J, with 14 bases in the middle. CDR3 sequence reads: CASSEGPAHYGYTF. In nucleotides, the CDR3 is TGTGCCAGCTCCGAGGGCCCAGCCCACTATGGCTACACCTTC. The full variable domain, rest sourced from reference TRBV18 and TRBJ1-2, is NAGVMQNPRHLVRRRGQEARLRCSPMKGHSHVYWYRQLPEEGLKFMVYLQKENIIDESGMPKERFSAEFPKEGPSILRIQQVVRGDSAAYFCASSEGPAHYGYTFGSGTRLTVV.